A single sample gave rise to the 29 T cell receptor beta chains below, sequenced in a study of long-term antiretroviral therapy in people with HIV. An immunoSEQ assay, version v3.0, was performed at survey level. Sequencing used immunoSEQ multiplex PCR; TCRdb keeps in-frame clones, though not all of them. The sample includes 20,000 to 25,000 clones, 70% to 90% of them seen just once. The material sequenced was unsorted PBMCs, taken 0.6 years after starting antiretroviral therapy. These receptors were taken from a man in his fifties or sixties with HIV.

This clone was picked up one time. The chain combines TRBV7-2 with TRBJ2-5; TRBD1 or TRBD2 may be the D gene (5 bases each). The CDR3 covers 14 residues. CDR1 and CDR2 (germline): SGHTA, FQGNSA. V lost 5 bases, J lost 2 bases, and 12 bases lay in between. The chain's CDR3 is CASSRRDQQETQYF. CDR3 coding DNA: TGTGCCAGCAGCCGCCGGGACCAACAAGAGACCCAGTACTTC.

The chain recombines TRBV4-3 with TRBJ2-1; TRBD2 matches 10 bases. This CDR3 contains 18 residues. Germline V gives CDR1 LGHNA, CDR2 YSLEER. After removal of 4 bases from V and 4 bases from J, the junction contained 13 bases not matched to a gene. The CDR3 region is CASSLYSASGGPYNEQFF. The CDR3, as DNA: TGCGCCAGCAGCCTTTATTCGGCTAGCGGGGGCCCATACAATGAGCAGTTCTTC.

This sequence joins TRBV29-1 and TRBJ1-4, with a weak D call TRBD1 (6 bases). Per the germline V gene, CDR1 is SQVTM and CDR2 is ANQGSEA. V lost 7 bases to trimming and J lost 5 bases, with 11 bases between them. The CDR3 is 12 residues long. The CDR3 loop reads CSGGGTNEKLFF. The CDR3 DNA follows: TGCAGCGGAGGGGGGACGAATGAAAAACTGTTTTTT.

This clone was detected a few times. This CDR3 is missing its conserved last phenylalanine or tryptophan, likely due to a read error. The limits of the CDR3 on the DNA are not certain, so only TCRdb's listed CDR3 is given. The V gene is TRBV7-7, the J gene TRBJ1-2. The CDR3 spans 15 residues, counting both ends. Germline CDR1 reads SSHAT; CDR2 reads FNYEAQ (reference sequence). The CDR3 region is CASSFTNKCRKTYGY.

The chain links TRBV20-1 to TRBJ1-2; D not certain. The CDR3 has 11 residues. Germline V lookup: CDR1 DFQATT, CDR2 SNEGSKA (reference sequence). Trimming removed 8 bases from V and 4 bases from J, with 11 bases in between. CDR3 coding DNA: TGCAGTACTAACTTTGGCTATGGCTACACCTTC. It is translated as CSTNFGYGYTF.

The chain carries TRBV7-6 and TRBJ2-3, with D perhaps TRBD1 or TRBD2 (5 bases each). CDR1 is SGHVS, CDR2 FNYEAQ, per germline. There are 19 residues in the CDR3. V dropped 0 bases and J dropped 1 base, with 20 bases sitting between them. CDR3 in DNA: TGTGCCAGCAGCTTAGCGGGTAGGACCAGTTTGGGGGGCACAGATACGCAGTATTTT. Residues: CASSLAGRTSLGGTDTQYF.

The V call is TRBV2, the J call TRBJ1-6, with a weak D call TRBD1 (5 bases). V lost 1 base, J lost 3 bases, and 7 bases lay in between. CDR1 SNHLY and CDR2 FYNNEI come from the germline V gene. The CDR3 length is 15 residues. The CDR3 protein is CASSEVGDYNSPLHF. Here the CDR3 DNA reads TGTGCCAGCAGTGAAGTGGGGGACTATAATTCACCCCTCCACTTT.

CDR3 protein: CASSTAGTGTYEQYF. The DNA for the CDR3 is TGTGCCAGTAGTACCGCCGGGACAGGGACCTACGAGCAGTACTTC. The J gene is TRBJ2-7, the V gene TRBV19, with 9 positions matching TRBD1. This CDR3 comprises 15 residues. Trimming cost V 4 bases and J 2 bases; bases outside gene matches: 6. Germline assignment: CDR1 LNHDA and CDR2 SQIVND (reference sequence).

This chain connects TRBV18 to TRBJ2-3; 12 positions match TRBD2. This CDR3 region has 16 residues. CDR1 and CDR2 from the germline V gene are KGHSH and LQKENI. V dropped 2 bases and J dropped 5; count of bases not matched to a gene: 5. CDR3 region: CASSPALAGGVDTQYF. CDR3 sequence (DNA): TGTGCCAGCTCACCAGCACTAGCGGGAGGAGTAGATACGCAGTATTTT.

The chain uses TRBV9 and TRBJ2-3, with TRBD2 as a possible D gene (6 bases). The germline CDR1 and CDR2 sequences are SGDLS and YYNGEE. V dropped 3 bases and J dropped 1 base, with 12 bases sitting between them. The CDR3 has 15 residues. In DNA, the CDR3 is TGTGCCAGCAGCGCTAACTGGGGGGGCACAGATACGCAGTATTTT. Translated: CASSANWGGTDTQYF. Combining the CDR3 with reference TRBV9 and TRBJ2-3 gives the whole variable domain DSGVTQTPKHLITATGQRVTLRCSPRSGDLSVYWYQQSLDQGLQFLIQYYNGEERAKGNILERFSAQQFPDLHSELNLSSLELGDSALYFCASSANWGGTDTQYFGPGTRLTVL.

Only a few counts were recorded for this clone. J is TRBJ2-7 and V is TRBV7-9; D is perhaps TRBD1 (5 bases). V was trimmed by 5 bases and J by 5 bases, leaving 19 bases between them. CDR1 and CDR2 (germline): SEHNR, FQNEAQ (reference sequence). This CDR3 comprises 15 residues. CDR3 loop: CASSPVRAGFHEQYF. The CDR3 region has the DNA TGTGCCAGCAGCCCAGTAAGAGCAGGGTTCCACGAGCAGTACTTC.

This clone was seen only once. The rearrangement uses TRBV5-1 and TRBJ1-1; 7 nucleotides match TRBD1. CDR3 length: 20 amino acids. Trimming at V came to 4 bases and at J to 4 bases, leaving 25 bases not matched to a gene. From germline, CDR1 is SGHRS and CDR2 YFSETQ. CDR3 coding DNA: TGCGCCAGCAGCCCCTTGAGGGAAGGGGGCTACCAACCCAAGGGCACTGAAGCTTTCTTT. Its protein product is CASSPLREGGYQPKGTEAFF.

This chain joins TRBV7-3 and TRBJ2-7, with D maybe TRBD2 (5 bases). CDR3 length: 15 residues. The V and J ends lost 5 bases and 3 bases respectively, with 17 bases between them. Per the germline V gene, CDR1 is SGHTA and CDR2 is FQGTGA. The CDR3 protein is CASSSRGGQIYEQYF. The DNA for the CDR3 is TGTGCCAGCAGCAGTCGTGGAGGCCAAATCTACGAGCAGTACTTC. Using reference TRBV7-3 and TRBJ2-7 for the parts outside the CDR3, the full variable domain is GAGVSQTPSNKVTEKGKYVELRCDPISGHTALYWYRQSLGQGPEFLIYFQGTGAADDSGLPNDRFFAVRPEGSVSTLKIQRTERGDSAVYLCASSSRGGQIYEQYFGPGTRLTVT.

The rearrangement joins TRBV19 to TRBJ1-2; 8 positions match TRBD1. From germline, CDR1 is LNHDA and CDR2 SQIVND (reference sequence). The trim removed 4 bases at V and 8 bases at J, leaving 9 bases unmatched. The CDR3 loop spans 14 amino acids. Here the CDR3 reads CASSTGGAFRGYTF. In DNA form, the CDR3 reads TGTGCCAGTAGTACAGGGGGCGCATTCAGAGGCTACACCTTC.

This sequence joins TRBV6-5 and TRBJ2-5; D is undetermined. Germline loops: CDR1 MNHEY, CDR2 SVGAGI. The CDR3 has 14 residues. V was cut by 5 bases and J by 5 bases, with 15 bases left in between. CDR3 sequence reads: CASSGRLGRETQYF. DNA for the CDR3: TGTGCCAGCAGTGGTCGGTTAGGTCGGGAGACCCAGTACTTC.

This chain connects TRBV5-1 to TRBJ1-1; possibly TRBD1 for D (6 bases). Germline V lookup: CDR1 SGHRS, CDR2 YFSETQ. This CDR3 comprises 14 residues. Trimming left V 2 bases short and J 1 base short, with 9 bases between. CDR3 sequence reads: CASSFSQGNTEAFF. The CDR3, as DNA: TGCGCCAGCAGCTTCTCACAGGGGAACACTGAAGCTTTCTTT.

This chain connects TRBV29-1 to TRBJ1-2; TRBD1 is a possible D gene (5 bases). This CDR3 spans 15 amino acids. V lost 4 bases, J lost 1 base, and 16 bases lay in between. Germline V gives CDR1 SQVTM, CDR2 ANQGSEA. CDR3 amino acids: CSVVDRDGRNYGYTF. In DNA form, the CDR3 reads TGCAGCGTTGTTGACCGGGACGGCCGTAACTATGGCTACACCTTC.

V gene TRBV6-1 combines with J gene TRBJ1-5; 9 bases match TRBD1. Germline lookup yields CDR1 MNHNS and CDR2 SASEGT. The V segment lost 8 bases and the J segment 5 bases; nucleotides outside the gene matches: 7. The CDR3 spans 14 residues. CDR3 sequence: CASAPGQGDQPQHF. Here the CDR3 DNA reads TGTGCCAGCGCACCGGGACAGGGCGATCAGCCCCAGCATTTT.

The V gene is TRBV30, the J gene TRBJ2-5, with TRBD2 identical over 11 bases. The CDR3 loop spans 14 amino acids. V was pared by 0 bases and J by 4 bases, with 1 base of the junction left unmatched. CDR1 and CDR2 (germline): GTSNPN, SVGIG (reference sequence). The CDR3: CAWSVLAGVETQYF. CDR3 sequence (DNA): TGTGCCTGGAGTGTACTAGCGGGGGTAGAGACCCAGTACTTC.

The V and J genes are TRBV5-1 and TRBJ2-5; 8 bases line up with TRBD2. V dropped 0 bases and J dropped 1; count of bases not matched to a gene: 5. This CDR3 is 16 amino acids long. Germline V gene lookup returns CDR1 SGHRS and CDR2 YFSETQ. The CDR3 nucleotides are TGCGCCAGCAGCTTGGCCGTAGCGGGGCTCCAAGAGACCCAGTACTTC. This translates into CASSLAVAGLQETQYF.

The chain recombines TRBV10-3 with TRBJ1-1; D not certain. The CDR3 covers 13 residues. CDR1 and CDR2 from the germline V gene are ENHRY and SYGVKD. V was cut by 7 bases and J by 4 bases, with 13 bases left in between. CDR3 residues: CAIKVGQTTEAFF. CDR3 nucleotide sequence: TGTGCCATCAAAGTAGGGCAGACCACTGAAGCTTTCTTT.

This chain connects TRBV7-2 to TRBJ2-2, with D unresolved. The length of the CDR3 is 16 residues. CDR1 SGHTA and CDR2 FQGNSA come from the germline V gene. Trimming removed 0 bases from V and 1 base from J, with 9 bases in between. CDR3 loop: CASSLAFWGNTGELFF. The CDR3 DNA follows: TGTGCCAGCAGCTTAGCGTTTTGGGGGAACACCGGGGAGCTGTTTTTT.

This clone was seen a single time. The genes are TRBV30 and TRBJ2-7; 10 bases are a match to TRBD2. Germline CDR1 GTSNPN, CDR2 SVGIG (reference sequence). This CDR3 is 14 amino acids long. V was pared by 2 bases and J by 5 bases, with 6 bases of the junction left unmatched. The CDR3 bases are TGTGCCTGGAGTAAGGCTAGCGGGAGCCACGAGCAGTACTTC. Encoded protein: CAWSKASGSHEQYF.

The gene calls are TRBV19 and TRBJ1-1, with D perhaps TRBD1 (5 bases). Germline loops: CDR1 LNHDA, CDR2 SQIVND (reference sequence). The ends were cut back, 2 bases at V and 6 bases at J, with 10 bases in the middle. This CDR3 has 13 residues. The CDR3 coding sequence is TGTGCCAGTAGTATAAGGGGAATACCTGAAGCTTTCTTT. Residues: CASSIRGIPEAFF.

CDR3 in amino acids: CASSEFGTDTQYF. DNA of the CDR3: TGTGCCAGCAGTGAGTTTGGCACAGATACGCAGTATTTT. V is TRBV2 and J is TRBJ2-3, with D uncertain. The CDR3 is made up of 13 amino acids. CDR1 and CDR2 from the germline V gene are SNHLY and FYNNEI. The V end lost 3 bases, the J end lost 1 base, and 5 bases lay between the germline ends.

The chain employs TRBV7-8 and TRBJ2-1; 7 bases are a match to TRBD2. CDR1 and CDR2 from the germline V gene are SGHVS and FQNEAQ. V shed 1 base and J 2 bases; nucleotides not matched to a gene: 5. The CDR3 covers 16 residues. CDR3 DNA: TGTGCCAGCAGCTTAGAGGGCGGGACTACCTACAATGAGCAGTTCTTC. This gives the protein CASSLEGGTTYNEQFF.

This chain connects TRBV5-1 to TRBJ2-3, with TRBD2 identical over 12 bases. The germline gives CDR1 SGHRS, CDR2 YFSETQ. The CDR3 contains 17 residues. Germline trimming cut 3 bases from V and 0 bases from J; bases unmatched to any gene: 5. Written as DNA, the CDR3 is TGCGCCAGCAGCTCTACTAGCGGGGGGCCGAGCACAGATACGCAGTATTTT. It encodes CASSSTSGGPSTDTQYF. The full variable domain, completed using reference TRBV5-1 and TRBJ2-3, is KAGVTQTPRYLIKTRGQQVTLSCSPISGHRSVSWYQQTPGQGLQFLFEYFSETQRNKGNFPGRFSGRQFSNSRSEMNVSTLELGDSALYLCASSSTSGGPSTDTQYFGPGTRLTVL.

This clone was detected once. The V gene is TRBV7-2, the J gene TRBJ2-3; unclear D gene. Germline loops: CDR1 SGHTA, CDR2 FQGNSA. This CDR3 is 16 amino acids long. V was cut by 3 bases and J by 2 bases, with 15 bases left in between. The CDR3 nucleotides read TGTGCCAGCAGCTTTCAGGCCCCCACACACACAGATACGCAGTATTTT. It is translated as CASSFQAPTHTDTQYF.

J is TRBJ2-5 and V is TRBV5-1, with D possibly TRBD1 on 6 matching bases. The CDR3 length is 14 residues. Germline CDR1 reads SGHRS; CDR2 reads YFSETQ. Between the trimmed V and J ends, which lost 0 bases and 6 bases, there was a span of 12 bases. The DNA for the CDR3 is TGCGCCAGCAGCTTGGCAGGGGAGACGCAGACCCAGTACTTC. Protein sequence: CASSLAGETQTQYF.